Listed below are T cell receptor beta chains from one sample, sequenced in a study of shared clonotypes between healthy human individuals. The protocol was immunoSEQ multiplex PCR, while the TCRdb copy is restricted to in-frame clones and leaves out a portion. The table has around 2.1 million clones, approximately 96% seen once. Sequencing was performed on naive CD4+ T cells sorted from blood. These receptors were collected from a man between 18 and 29 years old in good health. CDR3s include the opening cysteine and the closing phenylalanine or tryptophan. Fields, in order: clone size, J gene, V gene, D gene, CDR3 DNA, CDR3 protein. A D gene is named only where the DNA matches it firmly. Some rows have no size entry. The others give once, few or many, or a class for an expanded clone.

few TRBJ2-7 TRBV18 - TGTGCCAGCTCACCAGGAGGGACCTACGAGCAGTACTTC CASSPGGTYEQYF
- TRBJ2-7 TRBV18 - TGTGCCAGCTCACCGCGGAGGGACAACTCCTACGAGCAGTACTTC CASSPRRDNSYEQYF
- TRBJ1-3 TRBV5-1 - TGCGCCAGCAGTCCGGCGGGGGACACCATATATTTT CASSPAGDTIYF
- TRBJ1-1 TRBV28 - TGTGCCAGCAGGAACACTGAAGCTTTCTTT CASRNTEAFF
- TRBJ1-6 TRBV5-5 TRBD1 TGTGCCAGCAGCCCCGGGACAGACCATTCACCCCTCCACTTT CASSPGTDHSPLHF
- TRBJ2-5 TRBV25-1 - TGTGCCAGCAGTCTAGCACACCAAGAGACCCAGTACTTC CASSLAHQETQYF
- TRBJ2-7 TRBV27 TRBD1 TGTGCCAGCAGTTTACGGGGACAGTCCTACGAGCAGTACTTC CASSLRGQSYEQYF
- TRBJ2-3 TRBV25-1 - TGTGCCAGCAGTGATCGGGCAACTGGGGATACGCAGTATTTT CASSDRATGDTQYF
- TRBJ2-1 TRBV6-1 - TGTGCCAGCAGTGACGACCCGAGCTCCTACAATGAGCAGTTCTTC CASSDDPSSYNEQFF
- TRBJ2-7 TRBV28 - TGTGCCAGCAGTTCACCCGGGACTGAATCCTACGAGCAGTACTTC CASSSPGTESYEQYF
- TRBJ1-4 TRBV2 TRBD1 TGTGCCAGCCGAAACCAGGGGGCGCTTGGGGAAAAACTGTTTTTT CASRNQGALGEKLFF
once TRBJ2-7 TRBV18 TRBD1 TGTGCCAGCTCACCACAGGGACAGGGAAACGAGCAGTACTTC CASSPQGQGNEQYF
- TRBJ2-2 TRBV5-4 TRBD2 TGTGCCAGCAGCTTGACTAGCGGGTCGACCGGGGAGCTGTTTTTT CASSLTSGSTGELFF
- TRBJ1-5 TRBV6-1 TRBD1 TGTGCCAGCAGTGAAGCTCGGGGACAGGGAGGCAATCAGCCCCAGCATTTT CASSEARGQGGNQPQHF
- TRBJ1-3 TRBV12-5 - TGTGCTAGTGGTTTGGTACCGGTACAACACTCTGGAAACACCATATATTTT CASGLVPVQHSGNTIYF
- TRBJ1-2 TRBV6-6 - TGTGCCAGCAGTCATCCCCCGCGGAACTATGGCTACACCTTC CASSHPPRNYGYTF
- TRBJ2-3 TRBV7-2 TRBD2 TGTGCCAGCAGCTTAGGGACTAGCGGGGCGGATACGCAGTATTTT CASSLGTSGADTQYF
- TRBJ1-2 TRBV21-1 - TGTGCCAGCAGCAATGGGCATGAGGAGAACTATGGCTACACCTTC CASSNGHEENYGYTF
- TRBJ2-1 TRBV11-1 - TGTGCCAGCAGCGCGGGACAGAGTTTTAGTGAGCAGTTCTTC CASSAGQSFSEQFF
- TRBJ2-3 TRBV29-1 - TGCAGCGTCGACGACATGACAGATACGCAGTATTTT CSVDDMTDTQYF
- TRBJ1-5 TRBV2 - TGTGCCAGCAGTGTTAATTTGAATCAGCCCCAGCATTTT CASSVNLNQPQHF
- TRBJ2-2 TRBV6-5 - TGTGCCAGCCAAAGCGGGTACGCGAACACCGGGGAGCTGTTTTTT CASQSGYANTGELFF
- TRBJ1-2 TRBV7-2 TRBD1 TGTGCCAGCAGCAAGACAGGGCTTAACTATGGCTACACCTTC CASSKTGLNYGYTF
- TRBJ1-3 TRBV7-6 - TGTGCCAGCAGCCCCTCCGGGGGAAACACCATATATTTT CASSPSGGNTIYF
once TRBJ2-5 TRBV10-3 TRBD1 TGTGCCATCAGGGACAGGGCACTCCAAGAGACCCAGTACTTC CAIRDRALQETQYF
- TRBJ1-1 TRBV9 TRBD1 TGTGCCAGCAGCGTAGATGGGACAGGGGGAATGAACACTGAAGCTTTCTTT CASSVDGTGGMNTEAFF
- TRBJ1-5 TRBV29-1 - TGCAGCGTTGGTGGAAGCAATCAGCCCCAGCATTTT CSVGGSNQPQHF
- TRBJ2-1 TRBV5-1 - TGCGCCAGCAGCCCGTATAATTACAATGAGCAGTTCTTC CASSPYNYNEQFF
- TRBJ2-5 TRBV28 - TGTGCCAGCAGGACTGAGGAGACCCAGTACTTC CASRTEETQYF
- TRBJ1-3 TRBV5-1 - TGCGCCAGCAGCTTGGGTCAGAGCTCTGGAAACACCATATATTTT CASSLGQSSGNTIYF
- TRBJ2-7 TRBV5-1 TRBD1 TGCGCCAGCAGCTCCTGGGACAGGAACGGTCTGCAGTACTTC CASSSWDRNGLQYF
- TRBJ2-7 TRBV5-1 TRBD2 TGCGCCAGCAGCTCGAGGACTAGCGGGGGGGAAGCCTACGAGCAGTACTTC CASSSRTSGGEAYEQYF
- TRBJ2-7 TRBV5-1 - TGCGCCAGCAGCTTGGTTGCGGGTAGCTCCTACGAGCAGTACTTC CASSLVAGSSYEQYF
- TRBJ2-1 TRBV27 - TGTGCCAGCAGTTTATCGGGGTCTTCCTACAATGAGCAGTTCTTC CASSLSGSSYNEQFF
- TRBJ2-7 TRBV6-5 TRBD2 TGTGCCAGCAGTCAGCCCCTTCGGGACTACAACCCCTACTTC CASSQPLRDYNPYF
- TRBJ2-2 TRBV30 - TGTGCCTGGAGCGTACAGGGATCCCGCACCGGGGAGCTGTTTTTT CAWSVQGSRTGELFF
- TRBJ2-2 TRBV5-4 TRBD2 TGTGCCAGCAGCCGAGCGGGAGGGGACACCGGGGAGCTGTTTTTT CASSRAGGDTGELFF
- TRBJ1-6 TRBV5-1 - TGCGCCAGCAGGTCCGAAGGGGCGAATTCACCCCTCCACTTT CASRSEGANSPLHF
- TRBJ1-5 TRBV29-1 TRBD1 TGCAGCGTTGAAGATCTGGGACAGGCCTATCAGCCCCAGCATTTT CSVEDLGQAYQPQHF
- TRBJ1-5 TRBV19 - TGTGCCAGTAGTATAGATCTGGAAGGGAATCAGCCCCAGCATTTT CASSIDLEGNQPQHF
- TRBJ2-3 TRBV13 TRBD2 TGTGCCAGCAGCCGTACTAGCGGGAGTGCAGATACGCAGTATTTT CASSRTSGSADTQYF
- TRBJ1-1 TRBV9 TRBD1 TGTGCCAGCAGCGTTTTACAGGGGAGAGGCACTGAAGCTTTCTTT CASSVLQGRGTEAFF
- TRBJ2-1 TRBV7-2 TRBD2 TGTGCCAGCAGCCACTACCAGACTAGCAGATACAATGAGCAGTTCTTC CASSHYQTSRYNEQFF
- TRBJ2-2 TRBV19 - TGTGCCAGTACCCCGGACACCCGCACCGGGGAGCTGTTTTTT CASTPDTRTGELFF
- TRBJ2-1 TRBV10-3 - TGTGCCATCAGTCCCGCCCTAAATAATGAGCAGTTCTTC CAISPALNNEQFF
- TRBJ2-3 TRBV4-1 - TGCGCCAGCAGCCCCGGGTTGTACACAGATACGCAGTATTTT CASSPGLYTDTQYF
- TRBJ2-5 TRBV6-1 - TGTGCCAGCGCCCTCGGGGAGACCCAGTACTTC CASALGETQYF